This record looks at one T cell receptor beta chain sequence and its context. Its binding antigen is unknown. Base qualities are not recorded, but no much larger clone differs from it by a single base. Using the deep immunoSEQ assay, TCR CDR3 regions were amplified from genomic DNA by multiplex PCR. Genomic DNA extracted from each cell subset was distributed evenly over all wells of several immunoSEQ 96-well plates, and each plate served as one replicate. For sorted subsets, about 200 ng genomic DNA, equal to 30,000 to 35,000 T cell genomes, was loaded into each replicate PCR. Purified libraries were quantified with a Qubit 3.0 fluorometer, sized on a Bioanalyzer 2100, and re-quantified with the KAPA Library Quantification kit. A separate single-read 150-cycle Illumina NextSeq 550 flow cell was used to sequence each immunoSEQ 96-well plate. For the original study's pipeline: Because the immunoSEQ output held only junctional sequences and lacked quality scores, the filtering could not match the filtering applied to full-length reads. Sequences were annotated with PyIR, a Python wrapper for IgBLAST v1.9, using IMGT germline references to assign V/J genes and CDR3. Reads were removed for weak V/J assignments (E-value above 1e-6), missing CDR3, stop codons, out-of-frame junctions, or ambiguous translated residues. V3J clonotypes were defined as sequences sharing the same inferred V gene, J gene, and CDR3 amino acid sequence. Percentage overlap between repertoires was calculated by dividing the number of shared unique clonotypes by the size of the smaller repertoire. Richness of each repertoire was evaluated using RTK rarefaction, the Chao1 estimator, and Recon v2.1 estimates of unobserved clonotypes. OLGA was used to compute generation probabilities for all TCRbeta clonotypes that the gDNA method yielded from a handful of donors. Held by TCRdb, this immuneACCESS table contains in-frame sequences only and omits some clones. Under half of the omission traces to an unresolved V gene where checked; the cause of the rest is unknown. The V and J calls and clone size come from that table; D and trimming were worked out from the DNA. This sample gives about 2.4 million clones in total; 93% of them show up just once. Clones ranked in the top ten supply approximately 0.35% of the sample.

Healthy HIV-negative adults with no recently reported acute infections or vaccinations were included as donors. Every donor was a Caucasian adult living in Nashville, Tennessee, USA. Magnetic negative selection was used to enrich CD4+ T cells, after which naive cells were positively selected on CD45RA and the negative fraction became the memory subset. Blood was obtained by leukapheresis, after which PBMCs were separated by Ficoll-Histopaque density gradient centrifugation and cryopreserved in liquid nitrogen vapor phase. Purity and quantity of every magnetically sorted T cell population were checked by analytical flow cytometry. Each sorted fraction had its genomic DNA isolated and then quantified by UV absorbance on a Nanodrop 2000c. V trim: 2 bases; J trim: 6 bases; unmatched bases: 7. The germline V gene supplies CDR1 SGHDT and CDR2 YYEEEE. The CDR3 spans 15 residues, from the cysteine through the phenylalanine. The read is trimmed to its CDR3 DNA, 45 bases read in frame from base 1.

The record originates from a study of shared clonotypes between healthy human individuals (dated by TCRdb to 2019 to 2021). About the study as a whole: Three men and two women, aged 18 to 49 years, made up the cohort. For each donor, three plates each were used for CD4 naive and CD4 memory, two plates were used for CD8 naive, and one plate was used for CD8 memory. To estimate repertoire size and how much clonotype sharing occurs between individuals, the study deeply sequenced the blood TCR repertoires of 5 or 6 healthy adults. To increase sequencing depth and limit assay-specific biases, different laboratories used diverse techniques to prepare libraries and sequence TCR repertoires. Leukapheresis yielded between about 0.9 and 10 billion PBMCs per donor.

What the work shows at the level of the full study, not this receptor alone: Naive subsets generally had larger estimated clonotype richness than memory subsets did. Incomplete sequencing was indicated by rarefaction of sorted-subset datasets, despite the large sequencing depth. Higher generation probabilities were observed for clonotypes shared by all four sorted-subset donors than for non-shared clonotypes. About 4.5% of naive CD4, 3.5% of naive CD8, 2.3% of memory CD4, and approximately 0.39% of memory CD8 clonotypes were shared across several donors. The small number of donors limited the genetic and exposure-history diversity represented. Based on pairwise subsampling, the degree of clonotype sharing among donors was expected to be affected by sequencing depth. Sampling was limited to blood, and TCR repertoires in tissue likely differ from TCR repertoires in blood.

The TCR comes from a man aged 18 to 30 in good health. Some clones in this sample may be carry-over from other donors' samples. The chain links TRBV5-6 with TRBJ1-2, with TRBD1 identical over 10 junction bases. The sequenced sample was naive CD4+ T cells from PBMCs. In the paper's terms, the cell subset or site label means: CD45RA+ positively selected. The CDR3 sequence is CASSLGTGEYNGYTF. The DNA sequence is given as TGTGCCAGCAGCTTAGGGACAGGGGAGTATAATGGCTACACCTTC.